This TCR beta chain was retrieved from a study of OX40 agonist ivuxolimab in advanced cancers. Using immunoSEQ multiplex PCR, the repertoire was profiled, and TCRdb retains in-frame clones only, with some absent. The sample lists about 43,000 clones; approximately 80% were seen once. Germline assignment: CDR1 SGHTA and CDR2 FQGNSA. This CDR3 has 15 amino acids. J gave up 10 bases and V 4 bases, and 10 bases lay outside the gene matches. This clone qualifies as medium-sized (0.01 to 0.1%). This clonotype originated in an adult with an advanced solid tumor such as melanoma, head and neck, liver or kidney cancer. Specimen: CD4+ or CD8+ T cells sorted from blood, collected in a trial of the OX40 agonist ivuxolimab. The genes are TRBV7-2 and TRBJ1-6, with TRBD1 identical over 7 bases. The CDR3 is CASSSPTGVTSPLHF. The DNA for the CDR3 is TGTGCCAGCAGCTCACCTACAGGGGTTACCTCACCCCTCCACTTT.